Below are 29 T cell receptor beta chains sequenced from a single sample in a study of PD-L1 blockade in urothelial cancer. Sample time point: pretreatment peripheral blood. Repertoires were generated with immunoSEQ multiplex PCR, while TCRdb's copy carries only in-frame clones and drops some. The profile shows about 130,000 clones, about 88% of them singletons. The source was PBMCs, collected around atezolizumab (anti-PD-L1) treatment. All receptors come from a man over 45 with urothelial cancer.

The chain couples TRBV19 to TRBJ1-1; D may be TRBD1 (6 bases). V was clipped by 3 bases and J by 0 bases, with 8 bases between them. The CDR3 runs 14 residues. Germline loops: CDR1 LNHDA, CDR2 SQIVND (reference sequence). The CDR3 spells CASSMGHLNTEAFF. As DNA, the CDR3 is TGTGCCAGTAGTATGGGACACTTGAACACTGAAGCTTTCTTT.

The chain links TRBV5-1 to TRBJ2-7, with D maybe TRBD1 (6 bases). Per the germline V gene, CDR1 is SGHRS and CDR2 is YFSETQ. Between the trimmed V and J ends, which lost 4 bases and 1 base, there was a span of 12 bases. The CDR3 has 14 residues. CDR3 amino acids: CASSQRTDSYEQYF. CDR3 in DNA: TGCGCCAGCAGCCAACGGACAGATTCCTACGAGCAGTACTTC.

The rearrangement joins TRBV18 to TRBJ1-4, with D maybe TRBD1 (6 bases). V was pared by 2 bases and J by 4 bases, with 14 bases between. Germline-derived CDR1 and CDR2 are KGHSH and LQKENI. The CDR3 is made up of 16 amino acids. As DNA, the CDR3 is TGTGCCAGCTCACCATTTGTGACAGGAAGTAATGAAAAACTGTTTTTT. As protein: CASSPFVTGSNEKLFF.

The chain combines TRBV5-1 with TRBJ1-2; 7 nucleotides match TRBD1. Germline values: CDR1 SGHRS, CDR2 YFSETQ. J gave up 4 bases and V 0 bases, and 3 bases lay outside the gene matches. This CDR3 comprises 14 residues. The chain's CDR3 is CASSLGQGLYGYTF. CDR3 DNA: TGCGCCAGCAGCTTGGGACAGGGCCTCTATGGCTACACCTTC.

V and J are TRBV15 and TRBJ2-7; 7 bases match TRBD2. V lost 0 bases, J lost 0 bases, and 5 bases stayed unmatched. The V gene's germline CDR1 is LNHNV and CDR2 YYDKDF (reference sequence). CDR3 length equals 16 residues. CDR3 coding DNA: TGTGCCACCAGCAGAGACCCCGGGACTACCTCCTACGAGCAGTACTTC. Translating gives CATSRDPGTTSYEQYF.

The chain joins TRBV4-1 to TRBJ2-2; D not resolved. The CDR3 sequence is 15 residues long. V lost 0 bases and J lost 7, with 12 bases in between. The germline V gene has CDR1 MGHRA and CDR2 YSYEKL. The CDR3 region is CASSQELSVIGELFF. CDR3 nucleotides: TGCGCCAGCAGCCAAGAGTTGTCTGTTATCGGGGAGCTGTTTTTT.

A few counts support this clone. This CDR3 is CSVGGLAGETQYF. The CDR3 nucleotides are TGCAGCGTTGGCGGACTAGCTGGAGAGACCCAGTACTTC. The chain employs TRBV29-1 and TRBJ2-5; 8 nucleotides agree with TRBD2. V gave up 4 bases and J gave up 4 bases; unmatched junction bases: 5. The CDR3 totals 13 residues. The germline gives CDR1 SQVTM, CDR2 ANQGSEA.

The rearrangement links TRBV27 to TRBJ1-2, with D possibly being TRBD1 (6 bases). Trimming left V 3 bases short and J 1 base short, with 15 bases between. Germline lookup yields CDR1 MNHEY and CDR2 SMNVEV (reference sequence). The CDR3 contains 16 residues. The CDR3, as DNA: TGTGCCAGCAGTTTGGGGGGCGGGGGTTATAACTATGGCTACACCTTC. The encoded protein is CASSLGGGGYNYGYTF.

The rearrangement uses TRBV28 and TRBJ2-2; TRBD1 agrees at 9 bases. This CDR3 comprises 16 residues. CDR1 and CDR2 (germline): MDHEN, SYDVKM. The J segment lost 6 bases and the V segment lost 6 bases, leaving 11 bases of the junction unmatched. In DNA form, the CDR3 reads TGTGCCAGCAGCTACTCCGGGACAGGGTCGTCCGGGGAGCTGTTTTTT. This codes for CASSYSGTGSSGELFF. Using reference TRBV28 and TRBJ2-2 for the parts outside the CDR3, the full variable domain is DVKVTQSSRYLVKRTGEKVFLECVQDMDHENMFWYRQDPGLGLRLIYFSYDVKMKEKGDIPEGYSVSREKKERFSLILESASTNQTSMYLCASSYSGTGSSGELFFGEGSRLTVL.

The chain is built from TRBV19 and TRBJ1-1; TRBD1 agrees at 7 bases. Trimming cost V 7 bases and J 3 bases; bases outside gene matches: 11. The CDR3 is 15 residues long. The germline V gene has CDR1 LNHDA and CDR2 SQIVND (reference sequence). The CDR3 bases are TGTGCCAGTAATCCCTACCTAGGACAGGACACTGAAGCTTTCTTT. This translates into CASNPYLGQDTEAFF.

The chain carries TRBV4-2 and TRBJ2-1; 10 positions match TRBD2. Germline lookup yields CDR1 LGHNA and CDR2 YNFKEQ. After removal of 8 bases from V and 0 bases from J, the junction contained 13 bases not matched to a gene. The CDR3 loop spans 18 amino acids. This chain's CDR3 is CASGKAGGHVSSYNEQFF. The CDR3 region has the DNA TGTGCCAGCGGGAAAGCGGGAGGGCATGTTAGCTCCTACAATGAGCAGTTCTTC.

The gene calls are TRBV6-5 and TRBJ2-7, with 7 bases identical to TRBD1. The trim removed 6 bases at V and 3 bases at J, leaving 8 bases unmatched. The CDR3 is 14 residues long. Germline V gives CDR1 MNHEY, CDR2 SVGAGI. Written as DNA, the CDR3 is TGTGCCAGCAGGGGACCGGGACAGAACTACGAGCAGTACTTC. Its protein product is CASRGPGQNYEQYF.

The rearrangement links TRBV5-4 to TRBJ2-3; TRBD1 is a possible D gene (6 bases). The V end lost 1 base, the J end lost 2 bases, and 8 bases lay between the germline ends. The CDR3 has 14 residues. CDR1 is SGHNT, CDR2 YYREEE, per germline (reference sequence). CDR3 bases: TGTGCCAGCAGCTTGAGACAGGACACAGATACGCAGTATTTT. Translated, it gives CASSLRQDTDTQYF.

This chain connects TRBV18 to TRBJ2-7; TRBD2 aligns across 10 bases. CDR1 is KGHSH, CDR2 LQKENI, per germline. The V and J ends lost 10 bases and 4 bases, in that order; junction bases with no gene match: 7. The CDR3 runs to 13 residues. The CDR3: CATSGLAIYEQYF. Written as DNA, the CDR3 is TGTGCCACCTCGGGACTAGCGATATACGAGCAGTACTTC.

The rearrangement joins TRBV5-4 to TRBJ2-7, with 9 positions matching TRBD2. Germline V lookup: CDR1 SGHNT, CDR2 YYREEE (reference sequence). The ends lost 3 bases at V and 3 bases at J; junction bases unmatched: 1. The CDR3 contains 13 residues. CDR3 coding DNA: TGTGCCAGCAGCTCGACTAGCGGCTACGAGCAGTACTTC. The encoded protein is CASSSTSGYEQYF.

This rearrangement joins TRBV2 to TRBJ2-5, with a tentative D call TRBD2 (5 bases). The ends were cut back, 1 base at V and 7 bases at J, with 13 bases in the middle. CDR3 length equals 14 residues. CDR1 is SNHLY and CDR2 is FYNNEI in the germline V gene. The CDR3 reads CASSEVGSRGTQYF. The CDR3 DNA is TGTGCCAGCAGTGAAGTGGGCAGTCGGGGGACCCAGTACTTC.

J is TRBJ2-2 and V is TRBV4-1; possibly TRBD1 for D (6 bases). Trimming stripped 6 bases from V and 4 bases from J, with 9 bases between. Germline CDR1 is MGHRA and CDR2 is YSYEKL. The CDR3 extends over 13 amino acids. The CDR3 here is CASRDRSTGELFF. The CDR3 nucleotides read TGCGCCAGCAGGGACAGATCCACCGGGGAGCTGTTTTTT.

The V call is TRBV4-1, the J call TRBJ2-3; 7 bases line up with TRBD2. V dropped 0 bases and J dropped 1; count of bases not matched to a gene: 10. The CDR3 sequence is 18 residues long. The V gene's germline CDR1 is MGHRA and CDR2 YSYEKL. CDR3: CASSQDHGAGVGTDTQYF. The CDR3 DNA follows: TGCGCCAGCAGCCAAGATCATGGGGCGGGAGTGGGCACAGATACGCAGTATTTT.

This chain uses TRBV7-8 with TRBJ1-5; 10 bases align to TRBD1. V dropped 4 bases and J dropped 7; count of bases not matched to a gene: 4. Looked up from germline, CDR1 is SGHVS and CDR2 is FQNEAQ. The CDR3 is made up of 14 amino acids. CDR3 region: CASSWDRGEQPQHF. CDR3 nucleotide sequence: TGTGCCAGCAGCTGGGACAGGGGAGAACAGCCCCAGCATTTT. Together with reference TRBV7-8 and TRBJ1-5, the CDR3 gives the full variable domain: GAGVSQSPRYKVAKRGQDVALRCDPISGHVSLFWYQQALGQGPEFLTYFQNEAQLDKSGLPSDRFFAERPEGSVSTLKIQRTQQEDSAVYLCASSWDRGEQPQHFGDGTRLSIL.

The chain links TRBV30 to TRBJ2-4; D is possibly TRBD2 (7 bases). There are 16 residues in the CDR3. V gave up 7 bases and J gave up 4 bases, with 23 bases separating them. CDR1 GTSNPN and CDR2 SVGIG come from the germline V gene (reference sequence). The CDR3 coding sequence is TGTGCCTACTCGACAGACGCACGGGGGGCTAAAAACATTCAGTACTTC. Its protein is CAYSTDARGAKNIQYF.

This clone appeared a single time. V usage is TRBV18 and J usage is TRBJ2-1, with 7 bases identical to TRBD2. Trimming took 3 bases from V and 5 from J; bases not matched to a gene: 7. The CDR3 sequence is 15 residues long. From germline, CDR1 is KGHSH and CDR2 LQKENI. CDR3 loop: CASSPGAGVHNEQFF. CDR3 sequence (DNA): TGTGCCAGCTCACCGGGTGCGGGAGTACACAATGAGCAGTTCTTC. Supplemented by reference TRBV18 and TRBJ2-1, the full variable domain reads NAGVMQNPRHLVRRRGQEARLRCSPMKGHSHVYWYRQLPEEGLKFMVYLQKENIIDESGMPKERFSAEFPKEGPSILRIQQVVRGDSAAYFCASSPGAGVHNEQFFGPGTRLTVL.

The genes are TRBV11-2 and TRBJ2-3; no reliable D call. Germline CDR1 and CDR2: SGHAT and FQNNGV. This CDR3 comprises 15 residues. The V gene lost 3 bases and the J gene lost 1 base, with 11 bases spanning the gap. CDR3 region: CASSFSIEGTDTQYF. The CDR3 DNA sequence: TGTGCCAGCAGCTTTTCTATTGAGGGCACAGATACGCAGTATTTT.

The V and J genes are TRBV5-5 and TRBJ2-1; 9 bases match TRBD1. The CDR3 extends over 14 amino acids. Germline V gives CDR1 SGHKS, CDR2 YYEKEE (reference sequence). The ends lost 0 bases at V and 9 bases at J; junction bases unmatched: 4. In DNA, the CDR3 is TGTGCCAGCAGCTTGGGACAGGGGGAGGGTGAGCAGTTCTTC. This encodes CASSLGQGEGEQFF.

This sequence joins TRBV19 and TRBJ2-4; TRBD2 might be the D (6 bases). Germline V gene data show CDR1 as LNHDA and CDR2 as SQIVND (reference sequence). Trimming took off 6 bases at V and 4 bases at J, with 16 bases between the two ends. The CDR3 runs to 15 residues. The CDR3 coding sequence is TGTGCCAGTAGACAAGGAGGGTTGTTAAAAAACATTCAGTACTTC. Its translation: CASRQGGLLKNIQYF.

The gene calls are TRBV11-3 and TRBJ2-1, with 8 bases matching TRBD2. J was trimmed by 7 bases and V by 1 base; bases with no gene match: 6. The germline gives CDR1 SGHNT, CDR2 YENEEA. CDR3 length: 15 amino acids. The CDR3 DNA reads TGTGCCAGCAGCTTAGGCGGGAGGACAAAAAATGAGCAGTTCTTC. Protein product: CASSLGGRTKNEQFF.

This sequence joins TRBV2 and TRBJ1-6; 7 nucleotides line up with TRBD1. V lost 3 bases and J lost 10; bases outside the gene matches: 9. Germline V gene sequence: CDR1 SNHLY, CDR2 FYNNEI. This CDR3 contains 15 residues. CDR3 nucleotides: TGTGCCAGCAGTGATTCAGGGAACAGGGGCTCACCCCTCCACTTT. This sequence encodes CASSDSGNRGSPLHF.

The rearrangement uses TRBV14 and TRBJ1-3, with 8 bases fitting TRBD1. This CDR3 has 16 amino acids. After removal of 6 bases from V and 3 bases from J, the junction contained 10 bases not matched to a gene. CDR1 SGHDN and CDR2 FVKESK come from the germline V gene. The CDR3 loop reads CASSRTGNRYGNTIYF. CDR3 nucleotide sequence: TGTGCCAGCAGTCGGACAGGGAATCGTTATGGAAACACCATATATTTT.

CDR3 in DNA: TGTGCCAGCAGTTTCGGGACTAGCATTTACAATGAGCAGTTCTTC. The encoded protein is CASSFGTSIYNEQFF. The rearrangement joins TRBV27 to TRBJ2-1; 9 positions agree with TRBD2. The CDR3 loop spans 15 amino acids. The germline gives CDR1 MNHEY, CDR2 SMNVEV (reference sequence). The J segment lost 4 bases and the V segment lost 3 bases, leaving 4 bases of the junction unmatched.

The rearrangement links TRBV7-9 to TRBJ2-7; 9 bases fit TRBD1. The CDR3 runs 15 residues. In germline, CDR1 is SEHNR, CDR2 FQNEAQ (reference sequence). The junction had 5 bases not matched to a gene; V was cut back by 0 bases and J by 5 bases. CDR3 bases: TGTGCCAGCAGCTTAGCCGGGACAGGGATCCACGAGCAGTACTTC. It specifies CASSLAGTGIHEQYF.